This is a list of T cell receptor beta chains from one sample in a study of cytomegalovirus exposure and HLA in healthy donors. Profiling relied on immunoSEQ multiplex PCR, and the TCRdb table lists in-frame clones only, not all of them. The sample lists 100,000 or so clones; about 80% were seen once. The specimen was PBMCs. The receptors come from a woman between 40 and 55 years old in good health and CMV-seropositive. CDR3s include the opening cysteine and the closing phenylalanine or tryptophan. The order of the fields is CDR3 protein, CDR3 DNA, D gene, clone size, J gene, V gene, CDR3 length. The D gene is left open where the match is weak. Only part of the rows carry a size: once, few, many, or a class if the clone is expanded.

CDR3 protein: CAGRLQVRALSGANVLTF; CDR3 DNA: TGTGCCGGGAGATTACAGGTTAGGGCCCTCTCTGGGGCCAACGTCCTGACTTTC; D gene: -; clone size: -; J gene: TRBJ2-6; V gene: TRBV30; CDR3 length: 18
CDR3 protein: CASRGTVYGYTF; CDR3 DNA: TGTGCCAGCAGAGGGACAGTTTATGGCTACACCTTC; D gene: TRBD1; clone size: once; J gene: TRBJ1-2; V gene: TRBV6-1; CDR3 length: 12
CDR3 protein: CASGPGHGLDEQYF; CDR3 DNA: TGCGCCAGCGGACCGGGACACGGTCTCGACGAGCAGTACTTC; D gene: -; clone size: -; J gene: TRBJ2-7; V gene: TRBV5-1; CDR3 length: 14
CDR3 protein: CASSFGQGNYGYTF; CDR3 DNA: TGTGCCAGCAGCTTTGGACAGGGGAATTATGGCTACACCTTC; D gene: TRBD1; clone size: few; J gene: TRBJ1-2; V gene: TRBV5-4; CDR3 length: 14
CDR3 protein: CASSPGTGTYGYTF; CDR3 DNA: TGTGCCAGCAGCCCCGGGACAGGGACCTATGGCTACACCTTC; D gene: TRBD1; clone size: once; J gene: TRBJ1-2; V gene: TRBV11-2; CDR3 length: 14
CDR3 protein: CASSPRGGGAGGLYEQYF; CDR3 DNA: TGTGCCAGCAGTCCCCGTGGCGGGGGGGCCGGGGGTCTCTACGAGCAGTACTTC; D gene: TRBD2; clone size: -; J gene: TRBJ2-7; V gene: TRBV7-2; CDR3 length: 18
CDR3 protein: CASSSTDTQYF; CDR3 DNA: TGTGCCAGCAGTTCTACAGATACGCAGTATTTT; D gene: -; clone size: -; J gene: TRBJ2-3; V gene: TRBV25-1; CDR3 length: 11
CDR3 protein: CASSFRGGGREGYTF; CDR3 DNA: TGTGCCAGCAGCTTCCGCGGGGGAGGGAGAGAAGGCTACACCTTC; D gene: -; clone size: -; J gene: TRBJ1-2; V gene: TRBV7-2; CDR3 length: 15
CDR3 protein: CASSPNTATEAFF; CDR3 DNA: TGCGCCAGCAGCCCCAACACAGCCACTGAAGCTTTCTTT; D gene: -; clone size: -; J gene: TRBJ1-1; V gene: TRBV5-1; CDR3 length: 13
CDR3 protein: CASSPWDTRSYEQYF; CDR3 DNA: TGTGCCAGCAGCCCTTGGGACACCCGCTCCTACGAGCAGTACTTC; D gene: -; clone size: -; J gene: TRBJ2-7; V gene: TRBV7-9; CDR3 length: 15
CDR3 protein: CASSPTRFGTANYGYTF; CDR3 DNA: TGTGCCAGTAGTCCCACCCGATTTGGGACAGCTAACTATGGCTACACCTTC; D gene: TRBD1; clone size: -; J gene: TRBJ1-2; V gene: TRBV19; CDR3 length: 17
CDR3 protein: CASSEPGSRANSPLHF; CDR3 DNA: TGTGCCAGCAGTGAACCCGGTTCCAGGGCGAATTCACCCCTCCACTTT; D gene: -; clone size: -; J gene: TRBJ1-6; V gene: TRBV6-1; CDR3 length: 16
CDR3 protein: CASSSQGLEAFF; CDR3 DNA: TGTGCCAGCAGTTCCCAGGGCCTTGAAGCTTTCTTT; D gene: -; clone size: -; J gene: TRBJ1-1; V gene: TRBV6-5; CDR3 length: 12
CDR3 protein: CASSVGQDYGYTF; CDR3 DNA: TGTGCCAGCAGCGTGGGACAGGACTATGGCTACACCTTC; D gene: TRBD1; clone size: few; J gene: TRBJ1-2; V gene: TRBV9; CDR3 length: 13
CDR3 protein: CASSEDRGNTIYF; CDR3 DNA: TGTGCCAGCAGCGAGGACAGAGGAAACACCATATATTTT; D gene: -; clone size: -; J gene: TRBJ1-3; V gene: TRBV7-2; CDR3 length: 13
CDR3 protein: CASSQETGDHGYTF; CDR3 DNA: TGTGCCAGCAGCCAGGAAACAGGGGACCATGGCTACACCTTC; D gene: TRBD1; clone size: -; J gene: TRBJ1-2; V gene: TRBV4-2; CDR3 length: 14
CDR3 protein: CASSFSGVKYEQYF; CDR3 DNA: TGCGCCAGCAGCTTTTCAGGGGTTAAATACGAGCAGTACTTC; D gene: -; clone size: -; J gene: TRBJ2-7; V gene: TRBV5-1; CDR3 length: 14
CDR3 protein: CASSARGSGVEKLFF; CDR3 DNA: TGTGCCAGCAGTGCCCGGGGCTCGGGGGTGGAAAAACTGTTTTTT; D gene: -; clone size: -; J gene: TRBJ1-4; V gene: TRBV5-4; CDR3 length: 15
CDR3 protein: CASTPDRVTYNEQFF; CDR3 DNA: TGCGCCAGCACGCCCGACAGGGTGACCTACAATGAGCAGTTCTTC; D gene: TRBD1; clone size: once; J gene: TRBJ2-1; V gene: TRBV23-1; CDR3 length: 15
CDR3 protein: CASSWTAAYEQYF; CDR3 DNA: TGTGCCAGCAGTTGGACAGCAGCCTACGAGCAGTACTTC; D gene: -; clone size: once; J gene: TRBJ2-7; V gene: TRBV6-1; CDR3 length: 13
CDR3 protein: CASSSDRRTGYTF; CDR3 DNA: TGCGCCAGCAGTTCGGACAGGCGGACGGGCTACACCTTC; D gene: TRBD1; clone size: -; J gene: TRBJ1-2; V gene: TRBV10-2; CDR3 length: 13
CDR3 protein: CASSLNRGDQPQHF; CDR3 DNA: TGTGCCAGCAGCTTGAACAGGGGGGATCAGCCCCAGCATTTT; D gene: TRBD1; clone size: -; J gene: TRBJ1-5; V gene: TRBV5-4; CDR3 length: 14
CDR3 protein: CASSDQGKAEAFF; CDR3 DNA: TGTGCCAGTAGTGACCAGGGTAAGGCTGAAGCTTTCTTT; D gene: -; clone size: -; J gene: TRBJ1-1; V gene: TRBV19; CDR3 length: 13
CDR3 protein: CASSDQSEAQYF; CDR3 DNA: TGTGCCAGCTCGGATCAATCAGAGGCCCAGTACTTC; D gene: -; clone size: -; J gene: TRBJ2-5; V gene: TRBV6-5; CDR3 length: 12
CDR3 protein: CASSTDRGQPQHF; CDR3 DNA: TGTGCCAGCAGCACCGACAGGGGTCAGCCCCAGCATTTT; D gene: TRBD1; clone size: -; J gene: TRBJ1-5; V gene: TRBV7-3; CDR3 length: 13
CDR3 protein: CASSQYRGNYGYTF; CDR3 DNA: TGCGCCAGCAGCCAATACAGGGGAAACTATGGCTACACCTTC; D gene: TRBD1; clone size: -; J gene: TRBJ1-2; V gene: TRBV4-1; CDR3 length: 14
CDR3 protein: CARSEGRSYGYTF; CDR3 DNA: TGTGCCCGTTCCGAGGGAAGGAGCTATGGCTACACCTTC; D gene: -; clone size: -; J gene: TRBJ1-2; V gene: TRBV30; CDR3 length: 13
CDR3 protein: CASREDSYEQYF; CDR3 DNA: TGTGCCAGTAGGGAGGACTCCTACGAGCAGTACTTC; D gene: -; clone size: -; J gene: TRBJ2-7; V gene: TRBV19; CDR3 length: 12
CDR3 protein: CASRRAITFFYEQYF; CDR3 DNA: TGTGCCAGCAGGAGGGCTATCACATTTTTCTACGAGCAGTACTTC; D gene: -; clone size: -; J gene: TRBJ2-7; V gene: TRBV13; CDR3 length: 15
CDR3 protein: CAISDLQGGQPQHF; CDR3 DNA: TGTGCCATCAGTGATCTACAGGGTGGTCAGCCCCAGCATTTT; D gene: -; clone size: -; J gene: TRBJ1-5; V gene: TRBV10-3; CDR3 length: 14
CDR3 protein: CASSWGQGNYGYTF; CDR3 DNA: TGTGCCAGCAGCTGGGGTCAGGGAAACTATGGCTACACCTTC; D gene: -; clone size: -; J gene: TRBJ1-2; V gene: TRBV5-6; CDR3 length: 14
CDR3 protein: CASSPRGAGSNEQFF; CDR3 DNA: TGCGCCAGCAGCCCCCGAGGAGCGGGGAGCAATGAGCAGTTCTTC; D gene: TRBD2; clone size: many; J gene: TRBJ2-1; V gene: TRBV4-1; CDR3 length: 15
CDR3 protein: CASSLSSAYNEQFF; CDR3 DNA: TGTGCCAGCAGCTTAAGTTCGGCCTACAATGAGCAGTTCTTC; D gene: -; clone size: -; J gene: TRBJ2-1; V gene: TRBV7-9; CDR3 length: 14
CDR3 protein: CASSEGQGRDEQFF; CDR3 DNA: TGCGCCAGCAGTGAGGGGCAGGGTAGGGATGAGCAGTTCTTC; D gene: -; clone size: -; J gene: TRBJ2-1; V gene: TRBV10-1; CDR3 length: 14
CDR3 protein: CASSFIASRTAQETQYF; CDR3 DNA: TGTGCCAGCAGCTTTATAGCGTCCAGGACAGCACAAGAGACCCAGTACTTC; D gene: -; clone size: -; J gene: TRBJ2-5; V gene: TRBV5-6; CDR3 length: 17